This TCR beta chain was retrieved from a study of T cell responses to AZD1222 COVID-19 vaccine. Whole-study findings and limits: The span of vaccine-associated CD4 TCRs extended across spike, with dominance at 160-218 and 743-854. Close to half of all spike-specific TCRs reportedly target regions of the variants that are unmutated. Most donors were white British, females outnumbered males, and clonal diversity was possibly underestimated.

Turning to this clone: The antigen remains unidentified.

Using immunoSEQ multiplex PCR, the repertoire was profiled, and TCRdb retains in-frame clones only, with some absent. This sample has roughly 100,000 clones, with 85% to 90% found just once. Trimming pared 2 bases from V and 4 bases from J, leaving 9 bases between. The CDR3 sequence is 13 residues long. The TCR originated in an adult in good health. The chain combines TRBV12-3 or TRBV12-4 with TRBJ2-7; TRBD1 is a possible D gene (5 bases). Sequences were derived from peripheral blood, sampled on day 0 of AZD1222 vaccination. The DNA for the CDR3 is TGTGCCAGCAGTTTACCAGGGATGTACGAGCAGTACTTC. It yields the protein CASSLPGMYEQYF.